The subject of this entry is one T cell receptor beta chain. Antigen specificity is unknown. The source of the sample is a study of shared clonotypes between healthy human individuals. The method was immunoSEQ multiplex PCR; TCRdb's version includes in-frame clones alone and lacks a portion of them. The repertoire includes roughly 650,000 clones, 97% of them detected once, and around 0.057% sits in the top ten. The study's findings and limits: Donors were few, which limited the genetic and exposure-history diversity represented.

Subsets obtained from CD4+ cells comprised CD45RA+ naive and CD45RA-negative memory cells. The TCR sequence derives from a woman in her thirties in good health. Input material: naive CD4+ T cells sorted from blood. Subset: CD45RA+ positively selected.

This CDR3 is CASKFTVTVYEQYF. The CDR3 bases are TGTGCCAGCAAATTTACGGTAACAGTCTACGAGCAGTACTTC. The genes are TRBV27 and TRBJ2-7; no reliable D call. This CDR3 comprises 14 residues. The germline V gene has CDR1 MNHEY and CDR2 SMNVEV (reference sequence). Trimming left V 7 bases short and J 3 bases short, with 16 bases between.